This T cell receptor (beta chain) is from a study of cytomegalovirus exposure and HLA in healthy donors. Primers included in the PCR were 60 Vbeta and 13 Jbeta primers. Produced via immunoSEQ multiplex PCR; TCRdb's table is partial and in-frame only. The profile shows under 200,000 clones, 68% of them singletons. Germline CDR1 reads MNHEY; CDR2 reads SMNVEV (reference sequence). Unmatched junction bases numbered 5, after V lost 8 bases and J lost 7 bases. The CDR3 is 13 amino acids. Material for sequencing was PBMCs. The chain is built from TRBV27 and TRBJ2-1; 10 bases match TRBD1. This clonotype originated in a man aged 50 to 60 in good health and CMV-seronegative. The CDR3 DNA reads as TGTGCCAGCTCGACAGGGGGCATGAATGAGCAGTTCTTC. Its translation: CASSTGGMNEQFF.